This T cell receptor beta chain stems from a study of shared clonotypes between healthy human individuals. Study outcomes and limitations: Clonotypes which were not shared had lower generation probabilities than clonotypes that all four donors shared. Large depth notwithstanding, sorted-subset sequencing proved incomplete by rarefaction.

In regard to this clone: As yet, its antigen is unknown.

Only in-frame clones appear in the TCRdb table, and some are missing; sequencing was by immunoSEQ multiplex PCR. This sample has under 650,000 clones, with about 96% found just once. This CDR3 has 14 residues. The germline V and J ends were trimmed by 3 bases and 2 bases, with 10 bases remaining between them. Per the germline V gene, CDR1 is LNHDA and CDR2 is SQIVND (reference sequence). This clonotype was obtained from a woman aged 25 to 39 in good health. The rearrangement joins TRBV19 to TRBJ1-2; D gene uncertain. The sequenced sample was naive CD4+ T cells sorted from blood. Subset: CD45RA+ positively selected. Here the CDR3 DNA reads TGTGCCAGTAGTATCCGGGGTTCGAACTATGGCTACACCTTC. It codes for CASSIRGSNYGYTF.